This TCR beta chain was identified during a study of cytomegalovirus exposure and HLA in healthy donors. Trimming cost V 5 bases and J 6 bases, with 23 bases left between them. This CDR3 is 16 amino acids long. Germline V CDR1 and CDR2: SGHRS, YFSETQ. This clone was counted once. PCR used 60 Vbeta primers and 13 Jbeta primers. Clones were sequenced by immunoSEQ multiplex PCR, and TCRdb holds only the in-frame ones, with some missing. In the table there are 150,000 to 190,000 clones, around 82% of which are singletons. The source of this sequence is a woman between 50 and 59 years old in good health and CMV-seropositive. Sequenced sample: PBMCs. The chain recombines TRBV5-1 with TRBJ1-1, with no clear D. The CDR3 nucleotides read TGCGCCAGCAGTTTCACCGCTCCCTTACGACATTCTGAAGCTTTCTTT. This encodes CASSFTAPLRHSEAFF. The full variable domain, its missing parts supplied by reference TRBV5-1 and TRBJ1-1, is KAGVTQTPRYLIKTRGQQVTLSCSPISGHRSVSWYQQTPGQGLQFLFEYFSETQRNKGNFPGRFSGRQFSNSRSEMNVSTLELGDSALYLCASSFTAPLRHSEAFFGQGTRLTVV.